This TCR beta chain was sequenced in a study of identical twins. Overall study results and limits: The study based its conclusions on cross-sectional statistical analysis and did not follow the same donors. Modelling approaches yielded underestimates of out-of-frame TCR alpha sharing between monozygotic twins. Fewer insertions characterized abundant cord blood beta clonotypes, whereas memory repertoires showed none.

TCRdb analysed the 5' RACE reads with MiXCR anew, one entry per CDR3 protein. The repertoire holds around 510,000 distinct CDR3 sequences, with 13% to 15% as singletons. Concerning this clonotype itself: Its antigen is currently unknown.

The CDR3 contains 14 residues. V shed 1 base and J shed 3 bases, with 6 bases lying between them. Germline CDR1 MNHEY, CDR2 SVGAGI. These data were also reused for a study on yellow fever vaccine responses in identical twins.

The sample comprised CD4+ T cells sorted from blood. The chain recombines TRBV6-5 with TRBJ2-2; D is unresolved. The receptor comes from a woman aged 18-35 years in good health. The CDR3, as DNA: TGTGCCAGCAGTTACTACAAGCACACCGGGGAGCTGTTTTTT. Translating gives CASSYYKHTGELFF.